The clone carrying this TCR beta chain was detected many times. The antigen remains unidentified. V gave up 5 bases and J gave up 4 bases; unmatched junction bases: 11. The CDR3 consists of 16 residues. CDR1 MDHEN and CDR2 SYDVKM come from the germline V gene. Time point reported: newly diagnosed GD, antithyroid drugs for less than 3 months. From PBMCs, RNA was extracted and then used to make the TCR library. This entry belongs to a study of regulatory T cells in long-lasting Graves disease. Arm-PCR of CDR3 regions and iRepertoire HTBI primers were the basis on which TCR beta libraries were built. TCRdb itself ran the multiplex PCR reads through MiXCR, one entry per CDR3 protein. The table lists some 490,000 distinct CDR3 sequences, around 12% of them singletons. Overall study results and limits: Study of thyroid tissue was not done, with only peripheral blood studied.

The same specimen was also included in a second study, on T cells in Graves' hyperthyroidism and ophthalmopathy. That work states: Model-based prediction identified ophthalmopathy a median around 6.5 months prior to its onset.

Specimen: peripheral blood mononuclear cells (PBMCs), collected at new diagnosis, from a patient treated with antithyroid drugs. This chain links TRBV28 with TRBJ2-3, with 8 bases fitting TRBD2. The clonotype comes from a woman aged 25 to 45 with Graves disease. The CDR3: CASSIPGVAGPDTQYF. CDR3 DNA: TGTGCCAGCAGTATCCCCGGAGTAGCGGGACCAGATACGCAGTATTTT.